The table lists the clone carrying this T cell receptor beta chain with many counts. The antigen remains unidentified. Ophthalmopathy was moderately-to-severely active, CAS at least 3, NOSPECS at least 4, lasting under 3 months. The PBMC fraction was derived from around 9.5 ml of fresh peripheral blood. The authors amplified TCR beta CDR3 regions, and they did so from RNA transcripts for repertoire sequencing. RT-PCR in the first round used HTBI primers; a second-round multiplex PCR followed. TCRdb analysed the multiplex PCR reads with MiXCR anew, one entry per CDR3 protein. This table has under 350,000 distinct CDR3 sequences, roughly 15% appearing once. The data belong to a study of Graves' ophthalmopathy and Graves' hyperthyroidism. Study background: The study drew peripheral blood at initial diagnosis, before any treatment. General study points: Most thyroid clonotypes with frequency above 0.001 were detected in blood too.

Sequencing input: peripheral blood. The sequence was collected from an adult man with Graves' ophthalmopathy.

The CDR3 loop is CATSRDAVTYEQYF. The CDR3 DNA sequence: TGTGCCACCAGCAGAGACGCAGTCACCTACGAGCAGTACTTC. The J gene is TRBJ2-7, the V gene TRBV15, with D hard to call. V was trimmed by 0 bases and J by 2 bases, leaving 8 bases between them. From germline, CDR1 is LNHNV and CDR2 YYDKDF (reference sequence). CDR3 length: 14 amino acids.